These 24 T cell receptor beta chains were sequenced from one sample in a study of shared clonotypes between healthy human individuals. Selected positively for CCR7 and CD45RO-negative, naive CD8 cells excluded terminally differentiated effector memory CD45RA+ cells. This table comes from immunoSEQ multiplex PCR, and its TCRdb copy is limited to in-frame clones, with some not included. The sample holds around 1.9 million clones; 85% to 95% are singletons and the top ten take more than 1.5%. Sequenced: naive CD8+ T cells from PBMCs. The receptors come from a man in his late teens or twenties in good health. Some clones in this sample may be carry-over from other donors' samples.

The V gene is TRBV28, the J gene TRBJ1-5; possible D gene TRBD1, 6 bases. Germline CDR1 MDHEN, CDR2 SYDVKM. V lost 4 bases and J lost 5, with 18 bases in between. The CDR3 length is 16 residues. CDR3 bases: TGTGCCAGCAGTTCGCTGACAGGACCCGCTGATCAGCCCCAGCATTTT. Protein product: CASSSLTGPADQPQHF.

This clone came up once. At one boundary the junction diverges from the germline segment, which might be a read error. V usage is TRBV29-1 and J usage is TRBJ1-2; D remains ambiguous. The CDR3 runs to 13 residues. CDR1 is SQVTM and CDR2 is ANQGSEA in the germline V gene. The CDR3 loop is CSVEDWRDYGHTF. The CDR3 DNA is TGCAGCGTTGAAGATTGGAGAGACTATGGCCACACCTTC. Supplemented by reference TRBV29-1 and TRBJ1-2, the full variable domain reads SAVISQKPSRDICQRGTSLTIQCQVDSQVTMMFWYRQQPGQSLTLIATANQGSEATYESGFVIDKFPISRPNLTFSTLTVSNMSPEDSSIYLCSVEDWRDYGHTFGSGTRLTVV.

The chain carries TRBV7-9 and TRBJ2-1; no firm D call. The CDR3 has 12 residues. Germline loops: CDR1 SEHNR, CDR2 FQNEAQ (reference sequence). The V gene lost 2 bases and the J gene lost 8 bases, with 7 bases spanning the gap. Here the CDR3 reads CASSLRADEQFF. The CDR3 DNA reads TGTGCCAGCAGCTTACGGGCGGATGAGCAGTTCTTC.

The rearrangement joins TRBV10-1 to TRBJ2-1; TRBD2 aligns across 9 bases. CDR3 length: 16 amino acids. The junction had 0 bases not matched to a gene; V was cut back by 0 bases and J by 0 bases. Germline loops: CDR1 WNHNN, CDR2 SYGVQD (reference sequence). The CDR3 bases are TGCGCCAGCAGTGAGTCTAGCGGGAGCTCCTACAATGAGCAGTTCTTC. Translating gives CASSESSGSSYNEQFF.

The chain couples TRBV27 to TRBJ2-7, with D unclear. In germline, CDR1 is MNHEY, CDR2 SMNVEV (reference sequence). V lost 5 bases to trimming and J lost 0 bases, with 11 bases between them. The CDR3 runs to 14 residues. The CDR3 spells CASSPTAYSYEQYF. As DNA, the CDR3 is TGTGCCAGCAGTCCCACAGCGTACTCCTACGAGCAGTACTTC.

This chain connects TRBV7-8 to TRBJ2-1; the D is unclear. The CDR3 has 12 amino acids. CDR1 is SGHVS, CDR2 FQNEAQ, per germline. V was cut by 2 bases and J by 4 bases, with 3 bases left in between. For the CDR3, the DNA is TGTGCCAGCAGCTTACCGTACAATGAGCAGTTCTTC. Translated: CASSLPYNEQFF.

The chain recombines TRBV11-2 with TRBJ2-7; no firm D call. V dropped 4 bases and J dropped 2 bases, with 9 bases sitting between them. The germline gives CDR1 SGHAT, CDR2 FQNNGV. This CDR3 region has 13 residues. The CDR3 region is CASSSVNPYEQYF. In DNA form, the CDR3 reads TGTGCCAGCAGCTCCGTGAACCCCTACGAGCAGTACTTC.

V is TRBV7-9 and J is TRBJ2-2, with D perhaps being TRBD1 or TRBD2 (6 bases each). There are 14 residues in the CDR3. Germline CDR1 and CDR2: SEHNR and FQNEAQ (reference sequence). With 1 base removed from V and 6 bases from J, the gap between germline ends came to 9 bases. Here the CDR3 DNA reads TGTGCCAGCAGCTTAGAGGGGGGTCCCGGGGAGCTGTTTTTT. Protein: CASSLEGGPGELFF.

V and J are TRBV5-1 and TRBJ2-7; D is unresolved. Between the trimmed V and J ends, which lost 1 base and 3 bases, there was a span of 14 bases. In germline, CDR1 is SGHRS, CDR2 YFSETQ. The CDR3 has 15 residues. The CDR3 protein is CASSLNSVRNYEQYF. The CDR3 nucleotides read TGCGCCAGCAGCTTGAATAGTGTGAGGAACTACGAGCAGTACTTC.

V usage is TRBV10-1 and J usage is TRBJ2-7; the match to TRBD1 covers 9 bases. J gave up 0 bases and V 10 bases, and 4 bases lay outside the gene matches. The V gene's germline CDR1 is WNHNN and CDR2 SYGVQD (reference sequence). CDR3 length: 13 residues. The CDR3 spells CATRDRDSYEQYF. CDR3 sequence (DNA): TGCGCCACCCGGGACAGGGACTCCTACGAGCAGTACTTC.

The chain employs TRBV19 and TRBJ2-7, with 7 bases matching TRBD2. The CDR3 sequence is 13 residues long. The germline gives CDR1 LNHDA, CDR2 SQIVND (reference sequence). Trimming at V came to 6 bases and at J to 2 bases, leaving 4 bases not matched to a gene. The CDR3 nucleotides are TGTGCCAGTAGCCTCGGGGGGACCTACGAGCAGTACTTC. Translated: CASSLGGTYEQYF.

This clone is a singleton in its sample. V usage is TRBV6-1 and J usage is TRBJ2-6, with TRBD1 identical over 8 bases. Germline V gene lookup returns CDR1 MNHNS and CDR2 SASEGT. The V and J ends lost 7 bases and 0 bases, in that order; junction bases with no gene match: 2. This CDR3 has 15 residues. The CDR3 protein is CASKTGDSGANVLTF. Here the CDR3 DNA reads TGTGCCAGCAAGACAGGGGACTCTGGGGCCAACGTCCTGACTTTC.

Comments on this clone: Additional DNA sequences in this sample encode the identical CDR3. The chain recombines TRBV29-1 with TRBJ2-7, with TRBD2 matching over 8 bases. The length of the CDR3 is 13 residues. Per germline, CDR1 SQVTM and CDR2 ANQGSEA. Germline trimming cut 5 bases from V and 0 bases from J; bases unmatched to any gene: 3. The CDR3 is CSVRGGSSYEQYF. CDR3 coding DNA: TGCAGCGTTCGGGGGGGCAGCTCCTACGAGCAGTACTTC.

This clone was counted only a few times. The rearrangement links TRBV30 to TRBJ1-4; no clear D gene. Germline loops: CDR1 GTSNPN, CDR2 SVGIG (reference sequence). The CDR3 length is 13 residues. The V end was cut by 2 bases, the J end by 3 bases, with 7 bases between. CDR3 DNA: TGTGCCTGGAGTAGCGGGCCTAATGAAAAACTGTTTTTT. Translating gives CAWSSGPNEKLFF.

Only a few counts were recorded for this clone. V and J are TRBV27 and TRBJ2-7; 7 positions match TRBD1. Germline values: CDR1 MNHEY, CDR2 SMNVEV (reference sequence). The CDR3 covers 13 residues. Trimming at V came to 10 bases and at J to 0 bases, leaving 6 bases not matched to a gene. In DNA, the CDR3 is TGTGCCACCTTGGACAGGTACTCCTACGAGCAGTACTTC. It yields the protein CATLDRYSYEQYF.

This clone was seen only once. J is TRBJ2-1 and V is TRBV7-2; 9 bases map to TRBD2. Germline loops: CDR1 SGHTA, CDR2 FQGNSA. CDR3 length: 16 residues. V was pared by 5 bases and J by 4 bases, with 9 bases of the junction left unmatched. The CDR3 DNA follows: TGTGCCAGCAGCAAGACTAGCGGCAACCAATACAATGAGCAGTTCTTC. Its protein product is CASSKTSGNQYNEQFF. Filled out from reference TRBV7-2 and TRBJ2-1, the complete variable domain reads GAGVSQSPSNKVTEKGKDVELRCDPISGHTALYWYRQSLGQGLEFLIYFQGNSAPDKSGLPSDRFSAERTGGSVSTLTIQRTQQEDSAVYLCASSKTSGNQYNEQFFGPGTRLTVL.

The rearrangement links TRBV9 to TRBJ2-3; D unresolved. The CDR3 covers 14 residues. Trimming cost V 0 bases and J 6 bases, with 11 bases left between them. Germline V gene lookup returns CDR1 SGDLS and CDR2 YYNGEE. The CDR3 reads CASSVESASDTQYF. In DNA, the CDR3 is TGTGCCAGCAGCGTAGAGTCGGCCTCTGATACGCAGTATTTT.

In this sample, this clone turned up once. The chain joins TRBV19 to TRBJ2-3; the D call may be TRBD1 or TRBD2 (6 bases each). The ends were cut back, 6 bases at V and 4 bases at J, with 20 bases in the middle. Germline loops: CDR1 LNHDA, CDR2 SQIVND (reference sequence). This CDR3 has 16 amino acids. The CDR3 nucleotides read TGTGCCAGTAGGCGGTCTTACGGGGGCAGCTCAGATACGCAGTATTTT. Protein: CASRRSYGGSSDTQYF.

The chain has TRBV7-9 and TRBJ2-5; D possibly corresponds to TRBD2 (5 bases). The CDR3 contains 15 residues. Deletions cut 5 bases from V and 2 bases from J, with 15 bases between. CDR1 is SEHNR, CDR2 FQNEAQ, per germline (reference sequence). CDR3 sequence reads: CASSPVISEQETQYF. CDR3 nucleotide sequence: TGTGCCAGCAGCCCCGTTATTAGCGAGCAAGAGACCCAGTACTTC. The variable domain in full, completed from reference TRBV7-9 and TRBJ2-5, reads DTGVSQNPRHKITKRGQNVTFRCDPISEHNRLYWYRQTLGQGPEFLTYFQNEAQLEKSRLLSDRFSAERPKGSFSTLEIQRTEQGDSAMYLCASSPVISEQETQYFGPGTRLLVL.

The CDR3 DNA reads as TGTGCCAGCAGTTTAGCAGGGTTCGGAAACACCATATATTTT. This gives the protein CASSLAGFGNTIYF. The V call is TRBV27, the J call TRBJ1-3; D possibly corresponds to TRBD1 (5 bases). Between the trimmed V and J ends, which lost 2 bases and 4 bases, there was a span of 9 bases. Germline values: CDR1 MNHEY, CDR2 SMNVEV (reference sequence). The CDR3 spans 14 residues.

As concerns this clone: The sample contains more than one DNA sequence encoding this CDR3. V and J are TRBV11-2 and TRBJ2-1; D not resolved. Germline V lookup: CDR1 SGHAT, CDR2 FQNNGV. This CDR3 region has 11 residues. Trimming removed 3 bases at V and 10 bases at J, with 7 bases between. CDR3 region: CASSLGSEQFF. Written as DNA, the CDR3 is TGTGCCAGCAGCTTGGGTTCAGAGCAGTTCTTC.

The chain couples TRBV6-4 to TRBJ1-1; D is unresolved. The CDR3 loop spans 15 amino acids. The germline V gene encodes CDR1 MRHNA and CDR2 SNTAGT. With 0 bases removed from V and 2 bases from J, the gap between germline ends came to 10 bases. The CDR3 region has the DNA TGTGCCAGCAGTGACTCTAAGACATTTAACACTGAAGCTTTCTTT. This gives the protein CASSDSKTFNTEAFF.

The genes are TRBV13 and TRBJ2-3; D possibly corresponds to TRBD2 (5 bases). CDR1 and CDR2 (germline): PRHDT, FYEKMQ (reference sequence). CDR3 size: 12 residues. V was cut by 5 bases and J by 6 bases, with 9 bases left in between. CDR3 in amino acids: CASSAIADTQYF. In DNA, the CDR3 is TGTGCCAGCAGCGCAATAGCGGATACGCAGTATTTT.

This chain uses TRBV7-9 with TRBJ2-2, with unresolved D. Germline-derived CDR1 and CDR2 are SEHNR and FQNEAQ (reference sequence). Trimming shortened V by 1 base and J by 1 base, and 10 bases separated the two germline ends. CDR3 length equals 16 residues. CDR3 sequence (DNA): TGTGCCAGCAGCTTAGGCCCTACCGGGAACACCGGGGAGCTGTTTTTT. As protein: CASSLGPTGNTGELFF.